This TCR beta chain was sequenced for a study of T-cell reconstitution after alpha-beta-depleted transplantation in children (dated by TCRdb to the mid-2010s). In terms of the full investigation: Using TCR repertoire profiling, the study quantitatively followed how T-cell immune reconstitution unfolded in children after TCRalphabeta/CD19-depleted allogeneic hematopoietic cell transplantation.

The research as a whole found: Over the following months the frequencies of hyperexpanded clones went down, and after one year T-cell counts and TCRbeta diversity were mostly credited to newly produced T cells. The apparently early alphabetaT-cell count recovery about two months after transplant was reportedly dependent on only several hundred rapidly expanded clones derived from non-depleted graft cells. In some patients, the high TCRbeta diversity seen at day 60 was put down to recipient T cells and intrathymic progenitors that had survived conditioning.

Read against the paper, the sample's treatment or condition label means: allogeneic hematopoietic cell transplantation with graft depleted of TCRalphabeta T cells and CD19 B cells. Transplant recipients were children who received TCRalphabeta/CD19-depleted allogeneic hematopoietic cell grafts. This clonotype was observed many times. Its antigen is currently not known. No per-base quality is available; no much larger clone lies one base away. Trimming takes 3 bases off V and 0 bases off J; junction bases not matched to a gene: 1. CDR3 length: 15 amino acids, cysteine to phenylalanine. Just CDR3 DNA is preserved here, 45 bases in frame from base 1. Library preparation employed PCR. The instrument given in TCRdb is Illumina HiSeq 2500. Molecular barcoding was employed in the preparation of TCR libraries, with unique molecular identifiers being used to normalize TCRbeta repertoire quantification. Using fastp trimming at Q25 and MiXCR clonotype assembly, TCRdb reanalyzed the public sequencing data and kept in-frame beta chains. Every distinct CDR3 protein forms one entry, paired with its most common genes and DNA. This sample holds 55,000 to 85,000 distinct CDR3 sequences; roughly 11% were observed only once. The ten largest clones take up roughly an eighth of the sample.

Recombination joined TRBV12-3 or TRBV12-4 with TRBJ2-1; 8 central bases correspond to TRBD2. Sequenced material: PBMCs, taken before TCRalphabeta/CD19-depleted stem cell transplant. This TCR was recovered from a boy younger than 18 with acute myeloid leukemia, due to receive a stem cell transplant. The CDR3 loop reads CASSFGGGSYNEQFF. The nucleotide sequence is given as TGTGCCAGCAGTTTCGGGGGGGGCTCCTACAATGAGCAGTTCTTC.